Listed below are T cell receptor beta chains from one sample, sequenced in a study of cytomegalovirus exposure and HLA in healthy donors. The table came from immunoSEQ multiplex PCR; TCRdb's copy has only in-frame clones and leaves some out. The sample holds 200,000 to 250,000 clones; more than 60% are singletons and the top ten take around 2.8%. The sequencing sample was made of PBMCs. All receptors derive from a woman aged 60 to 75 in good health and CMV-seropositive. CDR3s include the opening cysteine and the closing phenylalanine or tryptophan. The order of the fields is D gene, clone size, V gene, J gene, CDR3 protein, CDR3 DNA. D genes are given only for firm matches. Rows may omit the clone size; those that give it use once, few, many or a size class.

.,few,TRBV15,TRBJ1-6,CATSREMSSYNSPLHF,TGTGCCACCAGCAGAGAAATGAGCTCCTATAATTCACCCCTCCACTTT
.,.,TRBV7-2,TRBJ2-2,CASSRRSGDTGELFF,TGCGCCAGCAGCCGGCGGTCAGGGGATACCGGGGAGCTGTTTTTT
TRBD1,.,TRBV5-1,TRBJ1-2,CASRPSGQADYGYTF,TGCGCCAGCAGACCTTCCGGACAGGCTGACTATGGCTACACCTTC
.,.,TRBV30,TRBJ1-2,CAWSQGNYGYTF,TGTGCCTGGAGTCAGGGGAACTATGGCTACACCTTC
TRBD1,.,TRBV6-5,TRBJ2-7,CASSHRDSGHEQYF,TGTGCCAGCAGCCACCGGGACAGCGGCCACGAGCAGTACTTC
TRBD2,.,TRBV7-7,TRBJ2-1,CASSAFAGGINEQFF,TGTGCCAGCAGCGCGTTCGCGGGGGGGATCAATGAGCAGTTCTTC
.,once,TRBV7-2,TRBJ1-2,CASRMQGGGYTF,TGTGCCAGCAGAATGCAGGGTGGGGGCTACACCTTC
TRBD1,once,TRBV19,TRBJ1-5,CASSRDRANQPQHF,TGTGCCAGTAGCCGAGACAGGGCAAATCAGCCCCAGCATTTT
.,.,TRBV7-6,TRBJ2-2,CASSLVSGNTGELFF,TGTGCCAGCAGCTTAGTTTCGGGGAACACCGGGGAGCTGTTTTTT
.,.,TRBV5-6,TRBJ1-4,CASSQFFATNEKLFF,TGTGCCAGCAGCCAGTTCTTTGCAACTAATGAAAAACTGTTTTTT
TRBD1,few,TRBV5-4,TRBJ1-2,CASSFQDRGADGYTF,TGTGCCAGCAGCTTTCAGGACAGGGGCGCAGATGGCTACACCTTC
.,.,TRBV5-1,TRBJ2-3,CASSFPGNTDTQYF,TGCGCCAGCAGCTTCCCCGGGAACACAGATACGCAGTATTTT
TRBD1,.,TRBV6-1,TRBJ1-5,CASSGQGAYQPQHF,TGTGCCAGCAGTGGACAGGGGGCATATCAGCCCCAGCATTTT
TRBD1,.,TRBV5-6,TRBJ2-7,CASRTTGGNYEQYF,TGTGCCAGCCGAACGACAGGGGGAAACTACGAGCAGTACTTC
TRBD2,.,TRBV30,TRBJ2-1,CAWSVGLGGREQFF,TGTGCCTGGAGTGTAGGACTAGGCGGCCGTGAGCAGTTCTTC
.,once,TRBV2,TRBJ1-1,CASTGDTEAFF,TGTGCCAGCACAGGGGACACTGAAGCTTTCTTT
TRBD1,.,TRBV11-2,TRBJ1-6,CASSSAGQGRDSPLHF,TGTGCCAGCAGCTCCGCCGGACAGGGTAGAGATTCACCCCTCCACTTT
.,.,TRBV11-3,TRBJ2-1,CATSLRDNEQFF,TGTGCCACCTCCCTGCGAGACAATGAGCAGTTCTTC
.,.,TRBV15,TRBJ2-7,CATSRDRDKYGEQYF,TGTGCCACCAGCAGAGATCGTGACAAATATGGTGAGCAGTACTTC
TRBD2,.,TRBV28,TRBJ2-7,CASSLWGTSGVNEQYF,TGTGCCAGCAGTTTATGGGGGACTAGCGGGGTTAACGAGCAGTACTTC
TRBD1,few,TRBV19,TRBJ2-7,CASSLGQGRAYEQYF,TGTGCCAGTAGTTTAGGACAGGGGAGGGCCTACGAGCAGTACTTC
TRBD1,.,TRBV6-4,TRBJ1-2,CANTDRGYSGYTF,TGTGCCAACACAGACAGGGGCTATAGTGGCTACACCTTC
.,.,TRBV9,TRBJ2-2,CASSTHPVQGLGGELFF,TGTGCCAGCAGCACCCATCCGGTGCAGGGCCTAGGAGGGGAGCTGTTTTTT
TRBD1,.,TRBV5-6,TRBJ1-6,CASSFYRDRFNSPLHF,TGTGCCAGCAGCTTCTACCGGGACAGGTTTAATTCACCCCTCCACTTT
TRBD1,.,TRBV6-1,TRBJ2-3,CASGPRGSTDTQYF,TGTGCCAGCGGACCCAGGGGGAGCACAGATACGCAGTATTTT
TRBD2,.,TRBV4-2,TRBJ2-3,CASSRKNLAGGAAATPDTQYF,TGTGCCAGCAGCCGAAAAAATCTAGCGGGGGGGGCCGCCGCGACCCCAGATACGCAGTATTTT
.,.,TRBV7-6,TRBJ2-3,CASRVGSSTDTQYF,TGTGCCAGCAGAGTGGGGAGTTCCACAGATACGCAGTATTTT
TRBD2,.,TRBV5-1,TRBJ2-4,CASTPGGSTKNIQYF,TGCGCCAGCACCCCGGGGGGGAGCACCAAAAACATTCAGTACTTC
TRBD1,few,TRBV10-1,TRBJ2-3,CASTRGGAGDTQYF,TGCGCCAGCACCCGAGGGGGCGCGGGAGATACGCAGTATTTT
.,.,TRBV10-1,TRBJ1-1,CASSEKINQVEAFF,TGCGCCAGCAGTGAGAAAATAAACCAGGTTGAAGCTTTCTTT
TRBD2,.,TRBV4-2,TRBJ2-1,CASSPPRGGSFFDEQFF,TGTGCCAGCAGCCCTCCTAGAGGCGGGAGCTTCTTCGATGAGCAGTTCTTC
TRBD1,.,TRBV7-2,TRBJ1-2,CASSLVPGTVEGYTF,TGTGCCAGCAGCTTAGTACCCGGGACAGTCGAAGGCTACACCTTC
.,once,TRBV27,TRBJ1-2,CASSRNPRGYTF,TGTGCCAGCAGTCGCAATCCTAGGGGCTACACCTTC
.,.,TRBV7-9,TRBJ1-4,CASRSSRGQEKLFF,TGTGCCAGCAGGTCATCCAGGGGACAAGAAAAACTGTTTTTT
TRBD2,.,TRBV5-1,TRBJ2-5,CASTLRSGSPETQYF,TGCGCCAGCACATTAAGGAGCGGGAGTCCGGAGACCCAGTACTTC
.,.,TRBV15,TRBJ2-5,CATSRGQAVLGETQYF,TGTGCCACCAGCAGAGGACAGGCGGTCTTAGGAGAGACCCAGTACTTC
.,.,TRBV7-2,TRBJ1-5,CASSPLRAANSNQPQHF,TGTGCCAGCAGCCCCCTCAGGGCGGCGAATAGCAATCAGCCCCAGCATTTT
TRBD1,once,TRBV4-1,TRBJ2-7,CASSQQTGAVGEQYF,TGCGCCAGCAGCCAACAGACAGGGGCAGTAGGCGAGCAGTACTTC
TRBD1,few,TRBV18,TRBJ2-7,CASSLDRGGYEQYF,TGTGCCAGCTCACTGGACAGGGGAGGATACGAGCAGTACTTC
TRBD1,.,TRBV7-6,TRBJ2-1,CASSAGQGAREQFF,TGTGCCAGCAGCGCGGGACAGGGGGCGCGAGAGCAGTTCTTC
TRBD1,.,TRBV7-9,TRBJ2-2,CASSLARDSITGELFF,TGTGCCAGCAGCCTGGCCCGGGACAGCATCACCGGGGAGCTGTTTTTT
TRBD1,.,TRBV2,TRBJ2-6,CASSPTGGGANVLTF,TGTGCCAGCAGTCCGACAGGGGGTGGGGCCAACGTCCTGACTTTC
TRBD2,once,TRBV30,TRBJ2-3,CAWSGLAGGDTQYF,TGTGCCTGGAGTGGACTAGCGGGGGGGGATACGCAGTATTTT
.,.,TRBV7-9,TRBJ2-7,CASSSGLPPIEQYF,TGTGCCAGCAGCTCCGGACTACCCCCAATCGAGCAGTACTTC
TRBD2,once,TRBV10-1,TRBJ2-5,CASSEPSGIGETQYF,TGCGCCAGCAGTGAACCTAGCGGGATCGGGGAGACCCAGTACTTC
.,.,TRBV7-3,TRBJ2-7,CASSLDSSYEQYF,TGTGCCAGCAGCTTAGACAGTTCCTACGAGCAGTACTTC
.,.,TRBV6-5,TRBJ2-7,CASSTPSGGAYEQYF,TGTGCCAGCAGTACCCCAAGTGGGGGGGCTTACGAGCAGTACTTC
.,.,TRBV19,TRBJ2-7,CASSIGILTYEQYF,TGTGCCAGTAGTATCGGCATACTAACCTACGAGCAGTACTTC
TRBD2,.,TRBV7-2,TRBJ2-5,CASSLGRGPKTQYF,TGTGCCAGCAGCTTGGGGAGGGGCCCGAAGACCCAGTACTTC
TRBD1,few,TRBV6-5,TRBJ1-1,CASSYRGQGNTEAFF,TGTGCCAGCAGTTACCGCGGACAGGGGAACACTGAAGCTTTCTTT
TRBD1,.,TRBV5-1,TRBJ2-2,CASSQGVHTGELFF,TGCGCCAGCAGCCAGGGGGTTCACACCGGGGAGCTGTTTTTT
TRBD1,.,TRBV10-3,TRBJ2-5,CAPRQGIEETQYF,TGTGCCCCTAGACAGGGAATCGAGGAGACCCAGTACTTC
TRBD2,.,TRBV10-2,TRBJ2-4,CASEFTSGAKNIQYF,TGCGCCAGCGAGTTCACTAGCGGAGCCAAAAACATTCAGTACTTC
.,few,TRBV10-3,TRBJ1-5,CAISELAQGAQPQHF,TGTGCCATCAGTGAGCTAGCACAGGGCGCTCAGCCCCAGCATTTT
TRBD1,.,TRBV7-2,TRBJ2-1,CASSLGFYRGSGEQFF,TGTGCCAGCAGCTTAGGTTTTTACAGGGGGTCAGGTGAGCAGTTCTTC
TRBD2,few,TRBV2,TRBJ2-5,CASRTGTSFAETQYF,TGTGCCAGCAGAACCGGGACTAGTTTCGCAGAGACCCAGTACTTC
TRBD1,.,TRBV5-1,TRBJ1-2,CASSFTGTGSGYTF,TGCGCCAGCAGCTTTACCGGGACAGGGAGTGGCTACACCTTC
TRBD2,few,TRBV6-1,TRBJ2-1,CASSALGTRMNEQFF,TGTGCCAGCAGTGCGCTGGGGACTAGGATGAATGAGCAGTTCTTC
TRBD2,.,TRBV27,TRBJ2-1,CASSLDLAGRYYNEQFF,TGTGCCAGCAGTTTAGATCTAGCGGGGAGATACTACAATGAGCAGTTCTTC